Below, 12 T cell receptor beta chains from the same sample are listed, as sequenced in a study of blood T cell repertoires in COVID-19. The table came from immunoSEQ multiplex PCR; TCRdb's copy has only in-frame clones and leaves some out. The sample holds 200,000 to 250,000 clones, 80% to 90% seen once. The specimen sequenced was peripheral blood. These receptors originate from a man in his late teens or twenties with active or convalescent COVID-19.

This rearrangement joins TRBV24-1 to TRBJ1-3; perhaps TRBD1 as D (5 bases). The CDR3 has 16 residues. V was pared by 4 bases and J by 2 bases, with 14 bases between. Germline assignment: CDR1 KGHDR and CDR2 SFDVKD. CDR3 sequence: CATSDPSRGAGNTIYF. The CDR3, as DNA: TGTGCCACCAGTGACCCCTCCCGGGGGGCTGGAAACACCATATATTTT.

This chain joins TRBV7-2 and TRBJ2-3; 7 nucleotides match TRBD2. The ends lost 0 bases at V and 2 bases at J; junction bases unmatched: 8. Germline CDR1 is SGHTA and CDR2 is FQGNSA. The CDR3 consists of 17 residues. In DNA, the CDR3 is TGTGCCAGCAGCTTAGCCCTTCTAGCGGCCTTCACAGATACGCAGTATTTT. It is translated as CASSLALLAAFTDTQYF.

This chain links TRBV27 with TRBJ1-1; D unclear. V lost 2 bases, J lost 8 bases, and 9 bases lay in between. The CDR3 spans 12 residues. CDR1 is MNHEY, CDR2 SMNVEV, per germline (reference sequence). This chain's CDR3 is CASSLIGSEAFF. The DNA for the CDR3 is TGTGCCAGCAGTTTAATAGGGAGCGAAGCTTTCTTT.

V and J are TRBV7-9 and TRBJ2-7, with 7 bases identical to TRBD2. J lost 6 bases, V lost 1 base, and 6 bases had no gene match. The CDR3 totals 14 residues. Germline V lookup: CDR1 SEHNR, CDR2 FQNEAQ (reference sequence). CDR3 nucleotides: TGTGCCAGCAGCTTAGGTGGGCGGGAGAGCGAGCAGTACTTC. Protein product: CASSLGGRESEQYF.

The chain employs TRBV7-2 and TRBJ1-3; weak D call: TRBD1 (6 bases). Germline CDR1 and CDR2: SGHTA and FQGNSA. The V gene lost 0 bases and the J gene lost 8 bases, with 11 bases spanning the gap. There are 14 residues in the CDR3. The CDR3 protein is CASSLADSRDTIYF. CDR3 DNA: TGTGCCAGCAGCTTAGCGGACAGTCGGGACACCATATATTTT.

The chain combines TRBV2 with TRBJ2-7; no clear D. V lost 6 bases and J 6 bases, leaving 9 bases between the germline ends. CDR3 size: 11 residues. CDR1 is SNHLY, CDR2 FYNNEI, per germline. The CDR3 nucleotides read TGTGCCAGCAGCGTGAGTGGCGAGCAGTACTTC. As protein: CASSVSGEQYF.

This clone was detected once. The V call is TRBV5-4, the J call TRBJ1-2; D is unclear. This CDR3 is 13 amino acids long. Germline V lookup: CDR1 SGHNT, CDR2 YYREEE (reference sequence). The V end lost 2 bases, the J end lost 2 bases, and 7 bases lay between the germline ends. This CDR3 reads CASSFTGNYGYTF. CDR3 DNA: TGTGCCAGCAGCTTTACGGGAAACTATGGCTACACCTTC.

This clone was observed a few times. This chain uses TRBV2 with TRBJ2-3; TRBD2 aligns across 13 bases. Germline V gene lookup returns CDR1 SNHLY and CDR2 FYNNEI. The CDR3 is 16 residues long. The trim removed 6 bases at V and 0 bases at J, leaving 3 bases unmatched. The CDR3 region has the DNA TGTGCCAGCAGGGGACTAGCGGGAACTAGCACAGATACGCAGTATTTT. It codes for CASRGLAGTSTDTQYF.

V gene TRBV27 combines with J gene TRBJ1-6; D gene unclear. This CDR3 has 13 residues. V lost 0 bases to trimming and J lost 13 bases, with 10 bases between them. Germline CDR1 reads MNHEY; CDR2 reads SMNVEV (reference sequence). CDR3 sequence reads: CASSLSRMVPLHF. The CDR3 nucleotides read TGTGCCAGCAGTTTATCCAGGATGGTTCCCCTCCACTTT.

This clone appeared once. CDR3: CATSRDVPRQGEAFF. As DNA, the CDR3 is TGTGCCACCAGCAGAGATGTTCCTCGGCAGGGAGAAGCTTTCTTT. J is TRBJ1-1 and V is TRBV15; the D gene is possibly TRBD1 (5 bases). V lost 0 bases and J 8 bases, leaving 16 bases between the germline ends. This CDR3 has 15 amino acids. Germline lookup yields CDR1 LNHNV and CDR2 YYDKDF (reference sequence).

This chain connects TRBV7-8 to TRBJ2-5, with D maybe TRBD1 (6 bases). Germline V gene data show CDR1 as SGHVS and CDR2 as FQNEAQ. The CDR3 is 17 amino acids. With 1 base removed from V and 4 bases from J, the gap between germline ends came to 19 bases. The CDR3 loop is CASSLGPRAGVRETQYF. The CDR3 DNA reads as TGTGCCAGCAGCTTAGGTCCTCGGGCAGGGGTTAGAGAGACCCAGTACTTC.

This chain joins TRBV11-2 and TRBJ1-1; no clear D. V gave up 1 base and J gave up 1 base, with 4 bases separating them. The CDR3 contains 13 residues. Germline V gene sequence: CDR1 SGHAT, CDR2 FQNNGV. CDR3 DNA: TGTGCCAGCAGCTTAGTAGAGAACACTGAAGCTTTCTTT. The encoded protein is CASSLVENTEAFF.